This entry concerns a single T cell receptor beta chain. It was with 60 Vbeta and 13 Jbeta primers that the PCR ran. Generated by immunoSEQ multiplex PCR, the TCRdb table keeps only in-frame clones and is missing some. The sample lists approximately 120,000 clones, roughly 81% occurring once. This specimen belongs to a study of cytomegalovirus exposure and HLA in healthy donors. Across the study: Genotyping showed about 80% of roughly 400 donors falling in the Caucasian-associated ancestry cluster.

The sample was PBMCs. The TCR sequence derives from a woman aged 25-40 years in good health and CMV-seronegative.

In DNA, the CDR3 is TGTGCCTGGACCCTGGGGGGGGAGTATGAAGCTTTCTTT. Its protein product is CAWTLGGEYEAFF. The chain combines TRBV30 with TRBJ1-1, with D perhaps matching TRBD1 (5 bases). The CDR3 covers 13 residues. Deletions cut 4 bases from V and 7 bases from J, with 16 bases between. Germline V CDR1 and CDR2: GTSNPN, SVGIG (reference sequence).